This TCR beta chain was documented in a study of cytomegalovirus exposure and HLA in healthy donors (dated by TCRdb to about 2017). With regard to the full study: The approximately 710 repertoires of the first cohort and the 110 or so validation repertoires were produced on the same platform, according to a later analysis. The study aimed to test whether signatures of past pathogen exposure could be identified by cataloging public T cell receptors. Along with the approximately 650-subject first cohort, a separate validation cohort of over a hundred different subjects was used. To predict cytomegalovirus infection status, the study combined high-throughput TCR immunosequencing, statistical association of individual TCRs with disease status, and machine learning. The research as a whole found: A few of the identified cytomegalovirus-associated TCR beta chains were confirmed in vitro to be specific for cytomegalovirus antigens. Of the cluster scores, 94% were above 0 in a later analysis, which found that TCRs clustered in the first cohort also tended to co-occur in the roughly 130 validation repertoires. Most TCR sequences were seen in very few donors, while some public TCRs were found in many individuals. The classifier was reported to diagnose cytomegalovirus status with high specificity and sensitivity in both the original cohort and the validation cohort. A later analysis had no HLA typing for the validation cohort, so co-occurrence there was scored across all 110 or so repertoires. It was suggested by the authors that the approach could potentially be generalized to other disease states and immunological phenotypes. In the study, 150 to 200 TCR beta chains were listed as associated with cytomegalovirus.

Points on this clone: What antigen it recognizes has not been identified. Base qualities were left out, and no much larger clone turns up one base away.

The donors were included in the validation cohort of 100 to 150 subjects, a group kept apart from the approximately 670-subject first cohort. Library prep was done by the immunoSEQ multiplex PCR assay. The authors' pipeline ran thus. To diagnose cytomegalovirus status from the catalog of TCR beta chain sequences, a statistical classification framework was built. TCRdb re-hosts the immuneACCESS table, in-frame sequences only. Its copies lack some clones; in the studies checked, an unresolved V gene accounts for under half of them, and the cause for the rest is not known. D and trimming were read from the DNA, whereas the V and J calls and clone size are those reported in that table. This sample comprises about 250,000 clones, roughly 90% of them detected only once. The ten biggest clones cover 9.5% to 15% of the sample. What was sequenced was PBMCs. The sequence was collected from a young man in good health and CMV-seropositive.

Read as DNA, the sequence is TGTGCCAGCAATATGAGGGGGGGCCCTACCTATGGCTACACCTTC. The encoded protein is CASNMRGGPTYGYTF. This chain joins TRBV28 to TRBJ1-2; the best D guess is TRBD1, with 6 bases matching. The germline V gene specifies MDHEN as CDR1 and SYDVKM as CDR2. Relative to germline, V is 7 bases shorter and J is 4 bases shorter, with 19 bases between their ends. Including the terminal cysteine and phenylalanine, the CDR3 comprises 15 residues. CDR3 DNA only is kept here, 45 bases in frame from base 1.